This T cell receptor (beta chain) was sequenced for a study of blood T cell repertoires in COVID-19. Study-wide context: PBMCs, B-cell-depleted T cells, or T cells provided the cDNA or gDNA that made up the material.

TCRdb keeps only in-frame clones here, not all; method: immunoSEQ multiplex PCR. The table shows roughly 49,000 clones, with around 82% occurring only once. Trimming shortened V by 3 bases and J by 4 bases, and 9 bases separated the two germline ends. The germline V gene has CDR1 DFQATT and CDR2 SNEGSKA (reference sequence). The CDR3 contains 12 residues. The clonotype comes from a woman aged 80 or over with acute or convalescent COVID-19. This chain uses TRBV20-1 with TRBJ1-2; D is undetermined. The source material was peripheral blood. The CDR3 protein is CSASFLSYGYTF. DNA for the CDR3: TGCAGTGCTAGTTTTCTTTCCTATGGCTACACCTTC.